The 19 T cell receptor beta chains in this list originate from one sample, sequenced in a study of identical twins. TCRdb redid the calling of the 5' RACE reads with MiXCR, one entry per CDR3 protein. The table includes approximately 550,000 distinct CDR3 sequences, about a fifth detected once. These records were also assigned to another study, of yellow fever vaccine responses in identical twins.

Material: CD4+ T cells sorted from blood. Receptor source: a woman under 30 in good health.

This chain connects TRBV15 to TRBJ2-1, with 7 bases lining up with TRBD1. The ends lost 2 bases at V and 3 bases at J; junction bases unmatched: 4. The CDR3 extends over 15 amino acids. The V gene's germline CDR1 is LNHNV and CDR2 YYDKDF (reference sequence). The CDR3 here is CATSRSQGNYNEQFF. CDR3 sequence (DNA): TGTGCCACCAGCAGATCACAGGGGAACTACAATGAGCAGTTCTTC.

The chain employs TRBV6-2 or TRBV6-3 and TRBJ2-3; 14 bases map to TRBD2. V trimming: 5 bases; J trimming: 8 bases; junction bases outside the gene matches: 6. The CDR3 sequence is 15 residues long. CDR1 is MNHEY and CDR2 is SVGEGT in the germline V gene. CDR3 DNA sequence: TGTGCCAGCAGTCCCGGACTAGCGGGAGGCGGTACGCAGTATTTT. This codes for CASSPGLAGGGTQYF.

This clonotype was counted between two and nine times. CDR3 DNA sequence: TGTGCCAGCAGTGCATTTCCCGGGGTTCGCTCCTACAATGAGCAGTTCTTC. Residues: CASSAFPGVRSYNEQFF. The rearrangement uses TRBV12-3 or TRBV12-4 and TRBJ2-1, with a possible D match to TRBD2 (5 bases). CDR3 length equals 17 residues. Deletions cut 5 bases from V and 0 bases from J, with 17 bases between.

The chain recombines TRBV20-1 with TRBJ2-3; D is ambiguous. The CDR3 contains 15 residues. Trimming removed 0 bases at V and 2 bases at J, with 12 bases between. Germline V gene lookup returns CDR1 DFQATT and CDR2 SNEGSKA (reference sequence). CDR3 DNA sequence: TGCAGTGCTAGAGAGTGGGCAGCGATCACAGATACGCAGTATTTT. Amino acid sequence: CSAREWAAITDTQYF.

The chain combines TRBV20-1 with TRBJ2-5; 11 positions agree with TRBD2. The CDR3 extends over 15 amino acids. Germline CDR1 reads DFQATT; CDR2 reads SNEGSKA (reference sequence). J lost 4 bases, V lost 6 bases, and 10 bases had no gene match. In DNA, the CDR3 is TGCAGTGCCACATCCACCCTAGCGGGGGGAGAGACCCAGTACTTC. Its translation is CSATSTLAGGETQYF.

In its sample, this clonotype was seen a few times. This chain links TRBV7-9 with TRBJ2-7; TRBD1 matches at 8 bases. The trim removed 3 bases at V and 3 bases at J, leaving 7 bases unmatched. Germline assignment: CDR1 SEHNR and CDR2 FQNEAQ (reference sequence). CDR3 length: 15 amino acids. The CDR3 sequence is CASSFKGQGIYEQYF. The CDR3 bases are TGTGCCAGCAGCTTCAAAGGACAGGGAATCTACGAGCAGTACTTC.

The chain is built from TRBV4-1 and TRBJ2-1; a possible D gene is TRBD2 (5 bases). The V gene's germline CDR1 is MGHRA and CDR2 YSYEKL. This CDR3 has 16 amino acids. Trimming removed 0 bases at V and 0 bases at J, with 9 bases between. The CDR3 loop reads CASSQERGYSYNEQFF. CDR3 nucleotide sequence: TGCGCCAGCAGCCAAGAGAGAGGGTACTCCTACAATGAGCAGTTCTTC.

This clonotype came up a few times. Here the CDR3 reads CASSFGAGQDTQYF. CDR3 bases: TGTGCCAGCAGCTTCGGCGCGGGACAAGATACGCAGTATTTT. The J gene is TRBJ2-3, the V gene TRBV7-9; possibly TRBD1 or TRBD2 for D (6 bases each). Per germline, CDR1 SEHNR and CDR2 FQNEAQ (reference sequence). This CDR3 is built from 14 residues. With 3 bases removed from V and 5 bases from J, the gap between germline ends came to 12 bases. The complete variable domain, with remaining parts taken from reference TRBV7-9 and TRBJ2-3, reads DTGVSQNPRHKITKRGQNVTFRCDPISEHNRLYWYRQTLGQGPEFLTYFQNEAQLEKSRLLSDRFSAERPKGSFSTLEIQRTEQGDSAMYLCASSFGAGQDTQYFGPGTRLTVL.

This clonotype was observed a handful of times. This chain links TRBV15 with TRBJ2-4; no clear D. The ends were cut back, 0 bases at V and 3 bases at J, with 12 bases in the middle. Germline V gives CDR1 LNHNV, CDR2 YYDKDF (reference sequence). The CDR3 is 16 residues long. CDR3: CATSRERVWDKNIQYF. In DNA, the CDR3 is TGTGCCACCAGCAGAGAACGTGTTTGGGACAAAAACATTCAGTACTTC.

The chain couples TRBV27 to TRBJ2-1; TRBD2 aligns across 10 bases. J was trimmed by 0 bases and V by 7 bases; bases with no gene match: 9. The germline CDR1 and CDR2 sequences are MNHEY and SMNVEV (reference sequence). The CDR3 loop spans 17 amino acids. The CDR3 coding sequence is TGTGCCAGCATGGTAGCGGGGGGCCTCCTCTCCTACAATGAGCAGTTCTTC. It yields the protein CASMVAGGLLSYNEQFF.

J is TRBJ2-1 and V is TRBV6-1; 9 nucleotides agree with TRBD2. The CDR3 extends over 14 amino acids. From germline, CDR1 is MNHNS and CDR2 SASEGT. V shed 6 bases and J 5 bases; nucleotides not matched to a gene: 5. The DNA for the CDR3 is TGTGCCAGCAGGAGCGGGGGGATTGACAATGAGCAGTTCTTC. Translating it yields CASRSGGIDNEQFF.

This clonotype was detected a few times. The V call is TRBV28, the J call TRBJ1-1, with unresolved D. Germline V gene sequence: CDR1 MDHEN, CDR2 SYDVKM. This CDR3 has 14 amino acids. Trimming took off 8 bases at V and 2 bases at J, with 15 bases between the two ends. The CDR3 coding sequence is TGTGCCAGCTCTTCGGCAGACGTTAACACTGAAGCTTTCTTT. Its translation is CASSSADVNTEAFF.

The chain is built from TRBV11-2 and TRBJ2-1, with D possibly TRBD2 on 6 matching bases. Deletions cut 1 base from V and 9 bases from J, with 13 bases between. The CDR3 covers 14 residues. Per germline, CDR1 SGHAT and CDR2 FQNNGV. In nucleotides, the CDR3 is TGTGCCAGCAGCTTAGTAAGACTAGTCCCTGAGCAGTTCTTC. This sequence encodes CASSLVRLVPEQFF.

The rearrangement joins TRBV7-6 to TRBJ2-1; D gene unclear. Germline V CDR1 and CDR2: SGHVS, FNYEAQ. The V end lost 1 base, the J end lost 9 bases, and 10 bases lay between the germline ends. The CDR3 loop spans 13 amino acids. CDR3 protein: CASSLVRDGEQFF. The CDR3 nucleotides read TGTGCCAGCAGCTTAGTCCGCGATGGTGAGCAGTTCTTC.

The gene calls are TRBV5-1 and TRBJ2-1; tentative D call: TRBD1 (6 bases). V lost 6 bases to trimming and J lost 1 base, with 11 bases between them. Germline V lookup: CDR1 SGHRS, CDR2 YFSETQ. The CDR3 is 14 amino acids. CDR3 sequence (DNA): TGCGCCAGCAACCCCGGACAGTCCTACAATGAGCAGTTCTTC. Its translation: CASNPGQSYNEQFF.

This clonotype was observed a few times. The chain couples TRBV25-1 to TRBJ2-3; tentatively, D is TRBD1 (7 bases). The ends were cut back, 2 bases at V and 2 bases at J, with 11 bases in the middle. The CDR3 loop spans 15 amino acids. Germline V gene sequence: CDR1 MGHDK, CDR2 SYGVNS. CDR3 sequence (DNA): TGTGCCAGCAGTGAACCAGGGGGGCTCACAGATACGCAGTATTTT. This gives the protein CASSEPGGLTDTQYF.

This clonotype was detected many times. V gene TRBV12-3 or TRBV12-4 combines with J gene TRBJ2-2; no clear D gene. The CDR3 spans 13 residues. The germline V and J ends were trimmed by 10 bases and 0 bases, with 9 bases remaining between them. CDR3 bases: TGTGCCACCCGGGTGCCGAACACCGGGGAGCTGTTTTTT. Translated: CATRVPNTGELFF.

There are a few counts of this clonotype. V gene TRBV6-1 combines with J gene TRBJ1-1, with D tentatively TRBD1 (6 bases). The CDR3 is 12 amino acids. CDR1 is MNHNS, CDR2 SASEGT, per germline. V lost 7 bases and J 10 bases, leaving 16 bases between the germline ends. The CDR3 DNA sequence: TGTGCCAGCATCCCCGGGGGCGAGGGAGCTTTCTTT. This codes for CASIPGGEGAFF.

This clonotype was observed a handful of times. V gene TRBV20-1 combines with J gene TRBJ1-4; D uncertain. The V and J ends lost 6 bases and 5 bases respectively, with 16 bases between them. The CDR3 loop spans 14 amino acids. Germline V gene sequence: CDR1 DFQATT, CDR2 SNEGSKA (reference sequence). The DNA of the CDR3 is TGCAGTGCCACTAGTTCTGGTACCAATGAAAAACTGTTTTTT. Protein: CSATSSGTNEKLFF.